These T cell receptor beta chains were read from a single sample in a study of T cells in localized non-small cell lung cancer. The protocol was immunoSEQ multiplex PCR, while the TCRdb copy is restricted to in-frame clones and leaves out a portion. The sample has a few thousand clones; about 30% are singletons. The sequenced sample was normal lung tissue next to the tumor, obtained before any cancer treatment. These TCRs come from a man aged 35 to 69 with stage I lung adenocarcinoma. CDR3s include the opening cysteine and the closing phenylalanine or tryptophan. A D gene is named only where the DNA matches it firmly. Expanded clones are given a class, and other clones once, few, many or no size at all.

clone_size,v_call,d_call,j_call,cdr3_aa,cdr3_nt
NA,TRBV6-8,TRBD1,TRBJ1-6,CASSYEFRGESPLHF,TGTGCCAGCAGTTACGAGTTCAGGGGGGAATCACCCCTCCACTTT
few,TRBV2,NA,TRBJ2-5,CASSEALQVGQETQYF,TGTGCCAGCAGTGAAGCGCTTCAAGTGGGGCAAGAGACCCAGTACTTC
NA,TRBV6-8,NA,TRBJ1-1,CASSYSKWTEAFF,TGTGCCAGCAGTTACTCGAAGTGGACTGAAGCTTTCTTT
large,TRBV9,TRBD1,TRBJ2-3,CASTRTGGFADTQYF,TGTGCCAGCACCCGGACAGGGGGCTTTGCAGATACGCAGTATTTT
NA,TRBV28,NA,TRBJ1-6,CASSLFSYNSPLHF,TGTGCCAGCAGTTTATTCTCCTATAATTCACCCCTCCACTTT
once,TRBV5-1,NA,TRBJ1-4,CASSLRGDRANEKLFF,TGCGCCAGCAGCTTGCGAGGGGATCGGGCTAATGAAAAACTGTTTTTT
NA,TRBV7-6,TRBD2,TRBJ2-1,CVSSLATSGGIEQFF,TGTGTCAGCAGCTTAGCGACTAGCGGGGGTATTGAGCAGTTCTTC
NA,TRBV19,NA,TRBJ1-6,CASRNRQASSYNSSLHF,TGTGCCAGTAGGAATCGGCAGGCCAGCTCCTATAATTCATCCCTCCACTTT
once,TRBV30,TRBD1,TRBJ2-7,CAWNRGDRAYEQYF,TGTGCCTGGAACCGAGGGGACAGGGCCTACGAGCAGTACTTC
NA,TRBV1,NA,TRBJ1-3,CASSQEPGQRSSGNTIYF,TGCGCCAGCAGCCAAGAGCCGGGACAGAGAAGCTCTGGAAACACCATATATTTT
NA,TRBV11-3,NA,TRBJ2-2,CASRWTHYTGELFF,TGTGCCAGCAGGTGGACCCACTACACCGGGGAGCTGTTTTTT
NA,TRBV11-3,NA,TRBJ1-1,CASSLWTQVNTEAFF,TGTGCCAGCAGCCTTTGGACACAGGTGAACACTGAAGCTTTCTTT
few,TRBV2,TRBD2,TRBJ2-3,CASGSGGGTDTQYF,TGTGCCAGCGGAAGCGGGGGGGGCACAGATACGCAGTATTTT
few,TRBV15,TRBD1,TRBJ2-7,CATSRDRGNYEQYF,TGTGCCACCAGCAGGGACAGGGGCAACTACGAGCAGTACTTC
large,TRBV15,TRBD1,TRBJ2-2,CATSAGQGDTGELFF,TGTGCCACCAGCGCGGGACAGGGGGACACCGGGGAGCTGTTTTTT
NA,TRBV19,TRBD1,TRBJ2-3,CASKNRGISTDTQYF,TGTGCCAGTAAAAACAGGGGGATTAGCACAGATACGCAGTATTTT
NA,TRBV9,TRBD1,TRBJ1-1,CASSVWTGQEAFF,TGTGCCAGCAGCGTGTGGACAGGGCAAGAAGCTTTCTTT
NA,TRBV6-8,TRBD1,TRBJ1-2,CASRGQANYGYTF,TGTGCCAGCAGGGGACAGGCGAACTATGGCTACACCTTC
NA,TRBV28,NA,TRBJ1-6,CASAQTVRNSPLHF,TGTGCCAGCGCCCAGACCGTGCGGAATTCACCCCTCCACTTT
NA,TRBV10-2,NA,TRBJ1-1,CASSEDRRYTEAFF,TGCGCCAGCAGTGAAGACCGCCGATACACTGAAGCTTTCTTT
NA,TRBV25-1,NA,TRBJ2-3,CASTQGPGGTDTQYF,TGTGCCAGCACCCAAGGGCCAGGGGGGACAGATACACAGTATTTT
NA,TRBV18,NA,TRBJ2-5,CASSPQRETQYF,TGTGCCAGCTCACCACAACGTGAGACCCAGTACTTC
few,TRBV12-5,NA,TRBJ2-3,CASTPTSLDTQYF,TGTGCCAGCACTCCGACGTCCTTAGATACGCAGTATTTT
NA,TRBV11-3,TRBD2,TRBJ2-2,CASSLTSGGPAGELFF,TGTGCCAGCAGCCTAACTAGCGGGGGTCCTGCCGGGGAGCTGTTTTTT
NA,TRBV12-5,TRBD2,TRBJ2-3,CASGSSSGGARNTQYF,TGTGCTAGTGGTTCGAGCAGCGGGGGGGCCCGGAATACGCAGTATTTT
NA,TRBV30,NA,TRBJ1-6,CAWTDTSYNSPLHF,TGTGCCTGGACGGATACCTCCTATAATTCACCCCTCCACTTT
few,TRBV11-3,TRBD1,TRBJ2-5,CASSLGFRTGGLETQYF,TGTGCCAGCAGCTTAGGGTTTAGGACAGGAGGTTTGGAGACCCAGTACTTC
few,TRBV6-8,NA,TRBJ2-3,CASSPDAGPTDTQYF,TGTGCCAGCAGTCCGGATGCGGGGCCCACAGATACGCAGTATTTT
few,TRBV15,NA,TRBJ1-4,CATSRDAAGERKLFF,TGTGCCACCAGCAGAGATGCGGCAGGGGAGAGAAAACTGTTTTTT
medium-sized,TRBV6-8,NA,TRBJ1-1,CASREKGGVTEAFF,TGTGCCAGCAGGGAAAAGGGAGGGGTCACTGAAGCTTTCTTT
once,TRBV30,NA,TRBJ1-1,CAWRKLSAAFF,TGTGCCTGGAGGAAGCTATCGGCAGCTTTCTTT
NA,TRBV2,TRBD1,TRBJ2-5,CASTSTGDTQYF,TGTGCCAGCACCTCGACAGGGGATACCCAGTACTTC
few,TRBV9,TRBD2,TRBJ2-5,CASSVGGSGGSQETQYF,TGTGCCAGCAGCGTAGGAGGTAGCGGGGGGTCACAAGAGACCCAGTACTTC
medium-sized,TRBV6-8,TRBD1,TRBJ2-3,CASSEETGSPPDTQYF,TGTGCCAGCAGCGAGGAGACAGGGAGCCCCCCAGATACGCAGTATTTT
few,TRBV6-8,TRBD2,TRBJ2-3,CASSYLGQGFSGARTDTQYF,TGTGCCAGCAGTTACCTCGGTCAGGGATTTAGCGGGGCACGCACAGATACGCAGTATTTT
medium-sized,TRBV6-8,NA,TRBJ2-5,CASSRPTQETQYF,TGTGCCAGCAGTCGCCCGACTCAAGAGACCCAGTACTTC
NA,TRBV18,NA,TRBJ2-2,CASSPPRLTGELFF,TGTGCCAGCTCACCCCCCCGCTTAACCGGGGAGCTGTTTTTT
NA,TRBV29-1,NA,TRBJ1-1,CSAAQSMNTEAFF,TGCAGCGCCGCACAGAGCATGAACACTGAAGCTTTCTTT
medium-sized,TRBV2,TRBD2,TRBJ2-5,CASSRTSVKETQYF,TGTGCCAGCAGTCGGACTAGCGTAAAAGAGACCCAGTACTTC
NA,TRBV29-1,TRBD2,TRBJ2-6,CSVSLAGQLAGANVLTF,TGCAGCGTTTCACTAGCGGGGCAACTGGCTGGGGCCAACGTCCTGACTTTC
NA,TRBV5-1,TRBD1,TRBJ1-6,CASSLEAGGENSPLHF,TGCGCCAGCAGCTTGGAGGCAGGGGGAGAGAATTCACCCCTCCACTTT
few,TRBV28,TRBD2,TRBJ2-2,CASRKLARNTGELFF,TGTGCCAGCAGGAAACTAGCGAGGAACACCGGGGAGCTGTTTTTT
medium-sized,TRBV11-3,TRBD1,TRBJ2-3,CASSLQGAGDTQYF,TGTGCTAGCAGCCTCCAGGGGGCAGGAGATACGCAGTATTTT
NA,TRBV28,TRBD1,TRBJ1-5,CASRLPQGANQPQHF,TGTGCCAGCAGGTTACCACAGGGGGCGAACCAGCCCCAGCATTTT
medium-sized,TRBV6-8,TRBD1,TRBJ1-5,CASSKGQGYSNQPQHF,TGTGCCAGCAGCAAGGGACAGGGATATAGCAATCAGCCCCAGCATTTT
NA,TRBV30,NA,TRBJ2-1,CAWTSAGTNNEQFF,TGTGCCTGGACCAGCGCGGGGACAAACAATGAGCAGTTCTTC
few,TRBV6-8,NA,TRBJ2-1,CASSYSGGPNEQFF,TGTGCCAGCAGTTACTCCGGGGGGCCAAATGAGCAGTTCTTC
few,TRBV9,TRBD2,TRBJ2-3,CASSDGTTLTTDTQYF,TGTGCCAGCAGTGACGGGACTACCCTAACCACAGATACGCAGTATTTT
medium-sized,TRBV11-3,NA,TRBJ2-7,CASGGPGTGRMGYEQYF,TGTGCCAGCGGGGGCCCGGGCACAGGTCGCATGGGGTACGAGCAGTACTTC
NA,TRBV30,NA,TRBJ2-3,CAWSEGVNTQYF,TGTGCCTGGAGTGAAGGGGTAAATACGCAGTATTTT
once,TRBV28,NA,TRBJ1-6,CASSFAQTPLHF,TGTGCCAGCAGTTTCGCCCAGACACCCCTCCACTTT
medium-sized,TRBV6-8,NA,TRBJ2-3,CASSVGQGTDTQYF,TGTGCCAGCAGTGTAGGGCAGGGCACAGATACGCAGTATTTT
few,TRBV4-1,TRBD1,TRBJ2-3,CASSQDWTGPSSTDTQYF,TGCGCCAGCAGCCAAGATTGGACAGGTCCCTCTAGCACAGATACGCAGTATTTT
NA,TRBV30,TRBD1,TRBJ1-6,CAWRGGFGRGGSPLHF,TGTGCCTGGAGAGGTGGATTTGGCAGGGGGGGTTCACCCCTCCACTTT
medium-sized,TRBV9,NA,TRBJ2-7,CAPVQGNSYEQYF,TGTGCCCCGGTGCAGGGTAACTCCTACGAGCAGTACTTC
few,TRBV6-8,NA,TRBJ2-1,CASSYLSDNEQFF,TGTGCCAGCAGTTACCTCTCCGACAATGAGCAGTTCTTC
NA,TRBV15,NA,TRBJ1-2,CATSRADRTLNYGYTF,TGTGCCACCAGCAGAGCCGACCGGACCCTTAACTATGGCTACACCTTC